Listed below are T cell receptor beta chains from one sample, sequenced in a study of OX40 agonist ivuxolimab in advanced cancers. This table comes from immunoSEQ multiplex PCR, and its TCRdb copy is limited to in-frame clones, with some not included. The sample shows 20,000 to 25,000 clones, roughly 82% of them seen only once. This specimen consisted of CD4+ or CD8+ T cells sorted from blood, obtained in a trial of the OX40 agonist ivuxolimab. All receptors come from an adult with an advanced solid tumor such as melanoma, head and neck, liver or kidney cancer. Each CDR3 is given with its conserved first and last residue. The D gene is left open where the match is weak. Size tells how often a clone was seen (once, few, many) or the class of an expanded clone, and some rows leave it out.

clone size	V gene	J gene	D gene	CDR3 DNA	CDR3 protein
-	TRBV28	TRBJ1-3	-	TGTGCCAGCAGTTTCGCCCCCCCCAGAAACACCATATATTTT	CASSFAPPRNTIYF
-	TRBV6-5	TRBJ1-2	-	TGTGCCAGCAGAAGACAGTTAGTCGATGGCTACACCTTC	CASRRQLVDGYTF
-	TRBV7-9	TRBJ2-7	-	TGTGCCAGCAGCCCCCTTGGGAACGAGCAGTACTTC	CASSPLGNEQYF
-	TRBV7-6	TRBJ1-1	-	TGTGCCAGCAGCTTGGGAAGACAGAACACTGAAGCTTTCTTT	CASSLGRQNTEAFF
-	TRBV14	TRBJ2-7	-	TGTGCCAGCAGCCAAGTATGGGGACCGGGTAGCGAGCAGTACTTC	CASSQVWGPGSEQYF
-	TRBV7-6	TRBJ2-2	-	TGTGCCAGCAGCTTCCGACCGTCAGGTGACACCGGGGAGCTGTTTTTT	CASSFRPSGDTGELFF
-	TRBV7-3	TRBJ1-3	-	TGTGCCAGCAGCTTAAACGATAGACAGTTAATTTCTGGAAACACCATATATTTT	CASSLNDRQLISGNTIYF
-	TRBV7-8	TRBJ1-3	-	TGTGCCAGCAGCCCCGGAGAAAAAAACACCATATATTTT	CASSPGEKNTIYF
-	TRBV19	TRBJ1-5	TRBD1	TGTGCCAGTGGGACAGCAAGCCGTGGAAGTCAGCCCCAGCATTTT	CASGTASRGSQPQHF
-	TRBV29-1	TRBJ1-1	-	TGCAGCGTTGAAGATCGGGGGCCGAGTGGCAACACTGAAGCTTTCTTT	CSVEDRGPSGNTEAFF
-	TRBV19	TRBJ2-2	TRBD2	TGTGCCAGTAGTAAACTAGCGGGAGCGAACACCGGGGAGCTGTTTTTT	CASSKLAGANTGELFF
-	TRBV18	TRBJ2-3	-	TGTGCCAGCTCACGGGACCACGGGGCAGATACGCAGTATTTT	CASSRDHGADTQYF
-	TRBV5-6	TRBJ1-1	TRBD1	TGTGCCAGCAGCTTGACAGGGGTGAACACTGAAGCTTTCTTT	CASSLTGVNTEAFF
-	TRBV5-1	TRBJ1-3	-	TGCGCCAGCAGCCCAAATCCGGGAAACACCATATATTTT	CASSPNPGNTIYF
-	TRBV2	TRBJ2-5	TRBD2	TGTGCCAGCAGCGGACTAGCGGGAGGGCCGGAGGAGACCCAGTACTTC	CASSGLAGGPEETQYF
-	TRBV7-3	TRBJ2-3	TRBD2	TGTGCCAGCAGCACTAGAGGAGCGGGAGTAAGAGATACGCAGTATTTT	CASSTRGAGVRDTQYF
once	TRBV7-2	TRBJ2-1	TRBD2	TGTGCCAGCAGCCAACGTAGCGGGGGGAGTGAGCAGTTCTTC	CASSQRSGGSEQFF
few	TRBV25-1	TRBJ2-2	TRBD2	TGTGCCAGCAGTGAATTAGGAAGCGGGAGGGGCCTAGGCGGGGAGCTGTTTTTT	CASSELGSGRGLGGELFF
-	TRBV19	TRBJ1-5	TRBD1	TGTGCCGGACGGGACAGGGGCCCGTACCGCAATCAGCCCCAGCATTTT	CAGRDRGPYRNQPQHF
-	TRBV6-1	TRBJ2-1	-	TGTGCCAGCAGTGAAATGACAGGACCCTCCTACAATGAGCAGTTCTTC	CASSEMTGPSYNEQFF
-	TRBV6-5	TRBJ1-3	-	TGTGCCAGCAGTTCCCCGGGACGTTCTTTTGGAAACACCATATATTTT	CASSSPGRSFGNTIYF
-	TRBV11-2	TRBJ1-1	-	TGTGCCAGCAGCTTAGAGGCTCCCAGATACACTGAAGCTTTCTTT	CASSLEAPRYTEAFF
few	TRBV5-1	TRBJ2-7	TRBD1	TGCGCCAGCAGACCAACTCCGGGACAGCTGAACTACGAGCAGTACTTC	CASRPTPGQLNYEQYF
-	TRBV10-3	TRBJ2-7	TRBD1	TGTGCCATCAGTGCGGACCCGGGACAGGGGAGGGCCGAGCAGTACTTC	CAISADPGQGRAEQYF
-	TRBV28	TRBJ2-7	TRBD2	TGTGCCAGCAGTCCGGGACTAGTTACCTACGAGCAGTACTTC	CASSPGLVTYEQYF
-	TRBV6-4	TRBJ2-5	TRBD1	TGTGCCAGCAGTGCGGGGACAGGAACCCAAGAGACCCAGTACTTC	CASSAGTGTQETQYF
-	TRBV5-1	TRBJ1-1	-	TGCGCCAGCAGCTGGGGGACACTGAACACTGAAGCTTTCTTT	CASSWGTLNTEAFF
-	TRBV6-4	TRBJ2-4	TRBD1	TGTGCCAGCAGTGACTCGGACAGGGGCATTCAGTACTTC	CASSDSDRGIQYF
-	TRBV27	TRBJ2-7	-	TGTGCCAGCAGTTTAGTCAGGGGGGGGTACGAGCAGTACTTC	CASSLVRGGYEQYF
-	TRBV6-1	TRBJ2-3	TRBD2	TGTGCCAGCAGTGAAAGGACTAGCGGGAGCACAGATACGCAGTATTTT	CASSERTSGSTDTQYF
-	TRBV2	TRBJ2-1	TRBD1	TGTGCCAGCAGGGCACGGACAGGAATGACCTACAATGAGCAGTTCTTC	CASRARTGMTYNEQFF
-	TRBV6-1	TRBJ2-7	-	TGTGCCAGCGGGCCTTACTACGAGCAGTACTTC	CASGPYYEQYF
-	TRBV1	TRBJ1-5	-	TGCACCAGCAGCCAAGATCCGTCGTGGGCTGGTCAGCCCCAGCATTTT	CTSSQDPSWAGQPQHF
-	TRBV19	TRBJ1-1	-	TGTGCCAGTAGTATCTCAGTGAACACTGAAGCTTTCTTT	CASSISVNTEAFF
few	TRBV15	TRBJ2-1	-	TGTGCCACCAGCCCGGAGGGAGGACCCTACAATGAGCAGTTCTTC	CATSPEGGPYNEQFF
-	TRBV30	TRBJ2-5	TRBD2	TGTGCCTGGAGTGTAGGAACTAGCGGGATGGAGACCCAGTACTTC	CAWSVGTSGMETQYF
-	TRBV2	TRBJ1-2	-	TGTGCCAGCAGTGACGGCGCTAACTATGGCTACACCTTC	CASSDGANYGYTF
-	TRBV28	TRBJ2-7	TRBD2	TGTGCCAGCAGCCAGGGTGGCGGGGGCTCCTACGAGCAGTACTTC	CASSQGGGGSYEQYF
-	TRBV10-2	TRBJ2-6	-	TGCGCCAGCAGGTCGAGCATTTGGACAGCGAGCTCTGGGGCCAACGTCCTGACTTTC	CASRSSIWTASSGANVLTF
-	TRBV4-1	TRBJ1-5	-	TGCGCCAGCAGCCAAGAGGCGTACAGGGTTAGCAATCAGCCCCAGCATTTT	CASSQEAYRVSNQPQHF
-	TRBV5-4	TRBJ2-1	-	TGTGCCAGCAGCTTAGGAATAAACAATGAGCAGTTCTTC	CASSLGINNEQFF
-	TRBV7-9	TRBJ2-1	-	TGTGCCAGCAGCCCGACGGGAAGGTCAGTCGGTGACAATGAGCAGTTCTTC	CASSPTGRSVGDNEQFF
-	TRBV11-1	TRBJ2-7	-	TGTGCCAGCAGCCCGCAGGGAAGGGGGGCCTACGAGCAGTACTTC	CASSPQGRGAYEQYF
-	TRBV7-9	TRBJ2-4	TRBD1	TGTGCCAGCAGCTCCATTGTGGGACAGGGTTCCAAAAACATTCAGTACTTC	CASSSIVGQGSKNIQYF
-	TRBV7-9	TRBJ2-7	TRBD1	TGTGCCAGCAGCACCTCCGGGACAGGACCTACAGGGCAGTACTTC	CASSTSGTGPTGQYF